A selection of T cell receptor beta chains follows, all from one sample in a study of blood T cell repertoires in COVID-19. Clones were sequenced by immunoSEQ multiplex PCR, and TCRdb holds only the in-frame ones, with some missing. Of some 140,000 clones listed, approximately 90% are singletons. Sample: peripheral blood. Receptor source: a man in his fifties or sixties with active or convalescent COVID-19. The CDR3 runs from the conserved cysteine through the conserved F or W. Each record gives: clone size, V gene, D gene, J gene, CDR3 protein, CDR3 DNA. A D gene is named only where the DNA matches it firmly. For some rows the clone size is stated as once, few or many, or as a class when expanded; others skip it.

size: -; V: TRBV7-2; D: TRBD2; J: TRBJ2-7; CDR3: CASSPSSGGAGYEQYF; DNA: TGTGCCAGCAGCCCGAGCAGCGGGGGGGCCGGCTACGAGCAGTACTTC
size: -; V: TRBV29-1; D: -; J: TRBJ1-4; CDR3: CSVGQRGEKLFF; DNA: TGCAGCGTCGGACAGAGAGGGGAAAAACTGTTTTTT
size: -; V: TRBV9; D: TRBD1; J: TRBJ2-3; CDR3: CASSVSRTGGPDTQYF; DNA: TGTGCCAGCAGCGTTTCGAGGACAGGGGGCCCAGATACGCAGTATTTT
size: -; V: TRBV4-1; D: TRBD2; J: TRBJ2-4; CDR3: CASSRKTSVGIQYF; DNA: TGCGCCAGCAGCCGGAAGACTAGCGTTGGCATTCAGTACTTC
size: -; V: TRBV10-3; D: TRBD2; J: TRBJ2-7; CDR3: CAISLGLAYYEQYF; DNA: TGTGCCATCAGTCTCGGACTAGCGTACTACGAGCAGTACTTC
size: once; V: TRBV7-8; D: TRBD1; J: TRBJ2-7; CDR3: CASSSGQGGYEQYF; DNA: TGTGCCAGCAGCTCCGGACAGGGCGGTTACGAGCAGTACTTC
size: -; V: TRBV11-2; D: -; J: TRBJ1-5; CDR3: CASSSPGQPQHF; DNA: TGTGCCAGCAGCTCCCCAGGGCAGCCCCAGCATTTT
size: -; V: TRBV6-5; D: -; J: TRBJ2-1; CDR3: CASSLTWRDNEQFF; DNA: TGTGCCAGCAGTCTTACTTGGCGGGACAATGAGCAGTTCTTC
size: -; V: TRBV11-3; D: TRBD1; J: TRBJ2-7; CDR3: CASSPGTGPHEQYF; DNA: TGTGCCAGCAGCCCCGGGACAGGGCCACACGAGCAGTACTTC
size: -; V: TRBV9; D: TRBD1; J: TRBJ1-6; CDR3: CASRQGASVNSPLHF; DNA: TGTGCCAGTCGACAGGGGGCAAGTGTTAATTCACCCCTCCACTTT
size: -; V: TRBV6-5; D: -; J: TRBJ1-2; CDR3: CASRNDRRGYTF; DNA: TGTGCCAGCAGGAACGACAGGCGAGGCTACACCTTC
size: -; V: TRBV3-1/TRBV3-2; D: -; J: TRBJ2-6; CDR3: CASSHNSGANVLTF; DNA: TGTGCCAGCAGCCATAACTCTGGGGCCAACGTCCTGACTTTC
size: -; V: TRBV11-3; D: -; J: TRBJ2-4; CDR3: CASSLTVRGIQYF; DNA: TGTGCCAGCAGCTTGACGGTCCGAGGCATTCAGTACTTC